These 22 T cell receptor beta chains were sequenced from one sample in a study of blood T cell repertoires in COVID-19. Clones were read by immunoSEQ multiplex PCR, and TCRdb kept only the in-frame ones, dropping some. Here the sample spans about 290,000 clones, over 80% being singletons. The sequenced sample consisted of peripheral blood. The receptors come from a woman in her fifties or sixties with active or convalescent COVID-19.

The chain couples TRBV3-1 (or the pseudogene TRBV3-2) to TRBJ1-4; D is unresolved. Trimming took off 1 base at V and 5 bases at J, with 5 bases between the two ends. The germline V gene encodes CDR1 LGHDT and CDR2 YNNKEL (reference sequence). The length of the CDR3 is 13 residues. The CDR3 loop is CASSQAGNEKLFF. CDR3 coding DNA: TGTGCCAGCAGCCAAGCCGGGAATGAAAAACTGTTTTTT.

V is TRBV30 and J is TRBJ1-4; D not certain. Trimming cost V 7 bases and J 0 bases, with 12 bases left between them. Germline CDR1 reads GTSNPN; CDR2 reads SVGIG (reference sequence). The CDR3 length is 14 residues. The CDR3 DNA reads as TGTGCCTTCTCACGACAAACAACTAATGAAAAACTGTTTTTT. Translating it yields CAFSRQTTNEKLFF.

This chain uses TRBV3-1 (or the pseudogene TRBV3-2) with TRBJ1-2; 7 positions agree with TRBD1. Germline V gene sequence: CDR1 LGHDT, CDR2 YNNKEL (reference sequence). This CDR3 has 14 residues. Unmatched junction bases numbered 6, after V lost 1 base and J lost 7 bases. The CDR3 sequence is CASSQVEGASGYTF. CDR3 nucleotide sequence: TGTGCCAGCAGCCAAGTCGAGGGGGCGAGTGGCTACACCTTC.

The J gene is TRBJ2-1, the V gene TRBV2; 8 nucleotides match TRBD2. Germline lookup yields CDR1 SNHLY and CDR2 FYNNEI. The CDR3 has 16 amino acids. The V gene end was trimmed by 7 bases and the J gene end by 6 bases; junction bases not matched to a gene: 14. This chain's CDR3 is CASIWVGSGTPNEQFF. The CDR3 DNA is TGTGCCAGCATTTGGGTTGGTAGCGGGACCCCCAATGAGCAGTTCTTC.

The rearrangement joins TRBV20-1 to TRBJ2-5; 7 positions match TRBD2. J was trimmed by 1 base and V by 6 bases; bases with no gene match: 14. In germline, CDR1 is DFQATT, CDR2 SNEGSKA (reference sequence). The CDR3 spans 16 residues. CDR3 DNA: TGCAGTGCCAGTTTGCTACCCGGGAGGACCCAAGAGACCCAGTACTTC. Translation: CSASLLPGRTQETQYF.

This clone came up once. The V gene is TRBV11-2, the J gene TRBJ1-1; no clear D gene. The CDR3 consists of 11 residues. Germline CDR1 SGHAT, CDR2 FQNNGV. Trimming removed 1 base at V and 8 bases at J, with 5 bases between. The CDR3 here is CASSLAGEAFF. The CDR3 coding sequence is TGTGCCAGCAGCTTAGCGGGGGAAGCTTTCTTT.

V usage is TRBV18 and J usage is TRBJ1-2, with 8 bases matching TRBD1. The germline gives CDR1 KGHSH, CDR2 LQKENI. The CDR3 consists of 15 residues. The V and J ends lost 4 bases and 8 bases, in that order; junction bases with no gene match: 12. The chain's CDR3 is CASSRLAGGPGGYTF. CDR3 coding DNA: TGTGCCAGCTCACGGCTGGCAGGGGGCCCTGGGGGCTACACCTTC.

The rearrangement uses TRBV6-4 and TRBJ2-6; TRBD1 aligns across 7 bases. The length of the CDR3 is 17 residues. Germline trimming cut 5 bases from V and 0 bases from J; bases unmatched to any gene: 7. CDR1 MRHNA and CDR2 SNTAGT come from the germline V gene. The CDR3 DNA sequence: TGTGCCAGCAGTCCTCAGTCAGGGGGCTCTGGGGCCAACGTCCTGACTTTC. It codes for CASSPQSGGSGANVLTF.

V and J are TRBV19 and TRBJ2-5; TRBD2 agrees at 13 bases. The CDR3 contains 17 residues. Germline loops: CDR1 LNHDA, CDR2 SQIVND (reference sequence). The ends lost 0 bases at V and 4 bases at J; junction bases unmatched: 5. The chain's CDR3 is CASSIDGGLAGRETQYF. DNA for the CDR3: TGTGCCAGTAGTATAGATGGGGGACTAGCGGGACGAGAGACCCAGTACTTC.

The chain is built from TRBV29-1 and TRBJ1-3; 7 bases match TRBD1. Germline-derived CDR1 and CDR2 are SQVTM and ANQGSEA. This CDR3 has 14 amino acids. V dropped 6 bases and J dropped 2; count of bases not matched to a gene: 7. CDR3 DNA sequence: TGCAGCGTGACAGAGACAGGGCCTGGAAACACCATATATTTT. This translates into CSVTETGPGNTIYF.

This chain links TRBV9 with TRBJ2-1; 11 bases match TRBD2. The CDR3 has 19 amino acids. J gave up 6 bases and V 0 bases, and 14 bases lay outside the gene matches. Germline CDR1 SGDLS, CDR2 YYNGEE. The CDR3 here is CASSVELLAGGKGVNEQFF. CDR3 bases: TGTGCCAGCAGCGTAGAGCTGCTAGCGGGAGGAAAAGGGGTCAATGAGCAGTTCTTC. The variable domain in full, with the rest retrieved from reference TRBV9 and TRBJ2-1, is DSGVTQTPKHLITATGQRVTLRCSPRSGDLSVYWYQQSLDQGLQFLIQYYNGEERAKGNILERFSAQQFPDLHSELNLSSLELGDSALYFCASSVELLAGGKGVNEQFFGPGTRLTVL.

The table lists this clone with a few counts. The chain uses TRBV7-8 and TRBJ1-1; no clear D. Trimming cost V 4 bases and J 4 bases, with 19 bases left between them. CDR1 SGHVS and CDR2 FQNEAQ come from the germline V gene. CDR3 length: 16 residues. In DNA, the CDR3 is TGTGCCAGCAGCTCTCGCCGGACTTCCTTGGGCACTGAAGCTTTCTTT. Residues: CASSSRRTSLGTEAFF.

The chain links TRBV5-1 to TRBJ2-7; D might be TRBD2 (6 bases). This CDR3 has 12 residues. CDR1 and CDR2 (germline): SGHRS, YFSETQ. V shed 0 bases and J shed 6 bases, with 7 bases lying between them. CDR3 DNA: TGCGCCAGCAGCTTGGCCGGGAGCGAGCAGTACTTC. It translates to CASSLAGSEQYF.

The rearrangement joins TRBV7-9 to TRBJ1-5, with D possibly matching TRBD1 (5 bases). Germline loops: CDR1 SEHNR, CDR2 FQNEAQ (reference sequence). The CDR3 loop spans 15 amino acids. Trimming pared 1 base from V and 3 bases from J, leaving 10 bases between. As DNA, the CDR3 is TGTGCCAGCAGCTTAGACGGGGGACCCAATCAGCCCCAGCATTTT. The encoded protein is CASSLDGGPNQPQHF.

The chain is built from TRBV6-5 and TRBJ2-7; 7 nucleotides match TRBD1. Germline CDR1 MNHEY, CDR2 SVGAGI. J lost 2 bases, V lost 7 bases, and 8 bases had no gene match. The CDR3 covers 14 residues. The DNA of the CDR3 is TGTGCCAGCACCCCGGGACAGTGGACCTACGAGCAGTACTTC. This translates into CASTPGQWTYEQYF.

The chain combines TRBV6-5 with TRBJ1-1, with D perhaps matching TRBD1 (6 bases). CDR3 length equals 13 residues. Trimming stripped 11 bases from V and 1 base from J, with 14 bases between. Germline V lookup: CDR1 MNHEY, CDR2 SVGAGI. The CDR3 DNA is TGTGCCGCGTCCGGCAGGGGGAACACTGAAGCTTTCTTT. It specifies CAASGRGNTEAFF.

The gene calls are TRBV10-1 and TRBJ1-5; the D gene is possibly TRBD1 (5 bases). This CDR3 comprises 15 residues. V lost 6 bases to trimming and J lost 0 bases, with 12 bases between them. Germline V gene lookup returns CDR1 WNHNN and CDR2 SYGVQD (reference sequence). The CDR3 region is CASRDGGVSNQPQHF. The CDR3 DNA sequence: TGCGCCAGCAGGGATGGGGGGGTTAGCAATCAGCCCCAGCATTTT.

The chain recombines TRBV2 with TRBJ2-3; D perhaps matches TRBD1 (5 bases). Germline V gene lookup returns CDR1 SNHLY and CDR2 FYNNEI. This CDR3 has 14 residues. V was clipped by 2 bases and J by 5 bases, with 11 bases between them. The CDR3 sequence: CASSEQPQGDTQYF. The CDR3 nucleotides are TGTGCCAGCAGTGAACAACCCCAGGGAGATACGCAGTATTTT.

The chain carries TRBV19 and TRBJ2-1; tentative D call: TRBD1 (6 bases). Trimming removed 7 bases at V and 0 bases at J, with 13 bases between. Germline V gives CDR1 LNHDA, CDR2 SQIVND (reference sequence). The CDR3 has 15 residues. CDR3: CASKRGTGSYNEQFF. CDR3 in DNA: TGTGCCAGTAAAAGGGGGACCGGCTCCTACAATGAGCAGTTCTTC. Variable domain in full (rest from reference TRBV19 and TRBJ2-1): DGGITQSPKYLFRKEGQNVTLSCEQNLNHDAMYWYRQDPGQGLRLIYYSQIVNDFQKGDIAEGYSVSREKKESFPLTVTSAQKNPTAFYLCASKRGTGSYNEQFFGPGTRLTVL.

In nucleotides, the CDR3 is TGTGCCAGCAGAGCCTCTCGCACCAATCAGCCCCAGCATTTT. Its translation: CASRASRTNQPQHF. This chain joins TRBV2 and TRBJ1-5, with unresolved D. Germline CDR1 is SNHLY and CDR2 is FYNNEI. This CDR3 is built from 14 residues. V was pared by 6 bases and J by 3 bases, with 12 bases between.

This clone was seen only once. The V call is TRBV2, the J call TRBJ2-5; 11 nucleotides align to TRBD2. There are 15 residues in the CDR3. In germline, CDR1 is SNHLY, CDR2 FYNNEI. V trimming: 6 bases; J trimming: 5 bases; junction bases outside the gene matches: 8. The CDR3 spells CASSALAGGGETQYF. The CDR3 DNA reads TGTGCCAGCAGCGCTCTAGCGGGAGGAGGGGAGACCCAGTACTTC. The whole variable domain, filled in from reference TRBV2 and TRBJ2-5, reads EPEVTQTPSHQVTQMGQEVILRCVPISNHLYFYWYRQILGQKVEFLVSFYNNEISEKSEIFDDQFSVERPDGSNFTLKIRSTKLEDSAMYFCASSALAGGGETQYFGPGTRLLVL.

The gene calls are TRBV7-6 and TRBJ2-7; D is unclear. This CDR3 region has 15 residues. V was trimmed by 1 base and J by 2 bases, leaving 12 bases between them. CDR1 is SGHVS, CDR2 FNYEAQ, per germline. CDR3 DNA: TGTGCCAGCAGCTTAGATCCAGGATCAGCCTACGAGCAGTACTTC. The encoded protein is CASSLDPGSAYEQYF.